The clone carrying this T cell receptor beta chain occurred once. Its target is unknown. The sample comes from a study of cytomegalovirus exposure and HLA in healthy donors. It was with 60 Vbeta and 13 Jbeta primers that the PCR ran. The method was immunoSEQ multiplex PCR; TCRdb's version includes in-frame clones alone and lacks a portion of them. The sample shows some 130,000 clones, roughly 82% of them seen only once. Trimming shortened V by 0 bases and J by 4 bases, and 6 bases separated the two germline ends. CDR1 and CDR2 from the germline V gene are SNHLY and FYNNEI. The CDR3 consists of 13 residues. The study's findings and limits: CMV serostatus alone was available as immune exposure information. In a later analysis, HLA-associated TCR beta chains were more clonally expanded than equally common others. An analysis that came later showed most CMV-associated TCR beta chains appearing HLA-restricted.

This chain uses TRBV2 with TRBJ1-2, with no clear D. This TCR was recovered from a male donor in good health and CMV-seropositive. The sequenced sample consisted of PBMCs. CDR3 coding DNA: TGTGCCAGCAGTGAAGCGGGCAGCTATGGCTACACCTTC. Protein sequence: CASSEAGSYGYTF. Complete variable domain (other parts from reference TRBV2 and TRBJ1-2): EPEVTQTPSHQVTQMGQEVILRCVPISNHLYFYWYRQILGQKVEFLVSFYNNEISEKSEIFDDQFSVERPDGSNFTLKIRSTKLEDSAMYFCASSEAGSYGYTFGSGTRLTVV.